Each of the 13 T cell receptor beta chains below was sequenced from the same sample in a study of blood T cell repertoires in COVID-19. Sequencing used immunoSEQ multiplex PCR; TCRdb keeps in-frame clones, though not all of them. The sample lists about 420,000 clones, approximately 90% occurring once. The sequenced sample was peripheral blood. These receptors all stem from a man aged 18 to 29 with COVID-19, enrolled during active disease.

The V call is TRBV6-5, the J call TRBJ2-1, with 12 bases aligning to TRBD1. CDR3 size: 15 residues. Germline V gives CDR1 MNHEY, CDR2 SVGAGI. Trimming at V came to 6 bases and at J to 7 bases, leaving 7 bases not matched to a gene. The CDR3 reads CASRRDRGLMNEQFF. The CDR3 DNA sequence: TGTGCCAGCAGGAGGGACAGGGGGCTTATGAATGAGCAGTTCTTC.

This clone was recorded only once. The chain carries TRBV19 and TRBJ1-3; tentative D call: TRBD1 (5 bases). Trimming left V 4 bases short and J 3 bases short, with 13 bases between. CDR3 length: 15 amino acids. Germline CDR1 reads LNHDA; CDR2 reads SQIVND (reference sequence). CDR3 bases: TGTGCCAGTAGTACCCAGGGATTATATGGAAACACCATATATTTT. It yields the protein CASSTQGLYGNTIYF.

V and J are TRBV19 and TRBJ2-7; 14 bases agree with TRBD2. CDR3 size: 15 residues. Unmatched junction bases numbered 4, after V lost 3 bases and J lost 6 bases. CDR1 and CDR2 (germline): LNHDA, SQIVND (reference sequence). CDR3 nucleotides: TGTGCCAGTAGTATGACTAGCGGGAGGGCCTCCGAGCAGTACTTC. This codes for CASSMTSGRASEQYF.

The chain is built from TRBV5-1 and TRBJ1-2; D perhaps matches TRBD1 (5 bases). The germline V and J ends were trimmed by 0 bases and 0 bases, with 9 bases remaining between them. The CDR3 contains 15 residues. Germline CDR1 SGHRS, CDR2 YFSETQ. CDR3 sequence (DNA): TGCGCCAGCAGCTTGGGCCGGGGGGCTAACTATGGCTACACCTTC. This sequence encodes CASSLGRGANYGYTF.

The chain recombines TRBV14 with TRBJ2-5, with D uncertain. CDR1 and CDR2 (germline): SGHDN, FVKESK. CDR3 length: 14 amino acids. V lost 0 bases and J lost 4, with 9 bases in between. The CDR3 reads CASSQDPRGETQYF. The DNA for the CDR3 is TGTGCCAGCAGCCAAGACCCCAGAGGAGAGACCCAGTACTTC.

The rearrangement uses TRBV3-1 (or the pseudogene TRBV3-2) and TRBJ2-7, with a weak D call TRBD1 (6 bases). V was cut by 4 bases and J by 0 bases, with 16 bases left in between. Germline V lookup: CDR1 LGHDT, CDR2 YNNKEL (reference sequence). This CDR3 region has 16 residues. The CDR3 DNA follows: TGTGCCAGCAGCCTCGAAGGGCAGGGGTTCTCCTACGAGCAGTACTTC. This encodes CASSLEGQGFSYEQYF.

The chain carries TRBV18 and TRBJ1-5; 7 positions match TRBD1. Germline assignment: CDR1 KGHSH and CDR2 LQKENI. The CDR3 is 14 residues long. V lost 5 bases, J lost 3 bases, and 4 bases stayed unmatched. The CDR3 bases are TGTGCCAGCTCAGCACAGGGGAACAATCAGCCCCAGCATTTT. Encoded protein: CASSAQGNNQPQHF.

The chain is built from TRBV28 and TRBJ1-2; D gene ambiguous. Germline CDR1 reads MDHEN; CDR2 reads SYDVKM. V lost 11 bases, J lost 0 bases, and 16 bases lay in between. CDR3 size: 14 residues. Here the CDR3 reads CAARTGGSNYGYTF. The CDR3 DNA is TGTGCCGCTCGGACGGGAGGATCTAACTATGGCTACACCTTC.

Only a few counts were recorded for this clone. The chain employs TRBV30 and TRBJ2-7; TRBD1 agrees at 8 bases. Trimming removed 5 bases from V and 4 bases from J; junction bases left unmatched: 7. The germline V gene encodes CDR1 GTSNPN and CDR2 SVGIG (reference sequence). The CDR3 length is 13 residues. Here the CDR3 DNA reads TGTGCCTGGGACAGGGGAGGTCTGTACGAGCAGTACTTC. Translated: CAWDRGGLYEQYF.

This chain connects TRBV5-1 to TRBJ2-5, with D possibly matching TRBD2 (6 bases). Germline V gene lookup returns CDR1 SGHRS and CDR2 YFSETQ. V was pared by 3 bases and J by 3 bases, with 15 bases between. This CDR3 has 15 residues. Written as DNA, the CDR3 is TGCGCCAGCAGCTACACTCGGGGGACGGAAGAGACCCAGTACTTC. Its protein is CASSYTRGTEETQYF.

Only one count was recorded for this clone. V gene TRBV5-6 combines with J gene TRBJ2-7, with TRBD1 matching 8 bases. This CDR3 is built from 16 residues. Germline CDR1 SGHDT, CDR2 YYEEEE. V lost 6 bases and J lost 3; bases outside the gene matches: 14. Here the CDR3 reads CASTIDRGLKRYEQYF. In DNA form, the CDR3 reads TGTGCCAGCACCATAGACAGGGGTTTAAAGCGCTACGAGCAGTACTTC.

This clone was observed a few times. This chain connects TRBV19 to TRBJ1-6; a possible D gene is TRBD1 (6 bases). CDR1 is LNHDA, CDR2 SQIVND, per germline (reference sequence). The CDR3 contains 18 residues. V was clipped by 1 base and J by 0 bases, with 13 bases between them. CDR3 loop: CASSIARTAFSYNSPLHF. The CDR3 DNA reads TGTGCCAGTAGTATAGCCCGGACAGCTTTCTCCTATAATTCACCCCTCCACTTT.

The genes are TRBV5-4 and TRBJ2-3, with D perhaps TRBD2 (6 bases). This CDR3 is built from 14 residues. The germline V gene encodes CDR1 SGHNT and CDR2 YYREEE (reference sequence). V was pared by 4 bases and J by 1 base, with 10 bases between. The CDR3 DNA is TGTGCCAGCAGCATGGGACTGGGCACAGATACGCAGTATTTT. Protein sequence: CASSMGLGTDTQYF.